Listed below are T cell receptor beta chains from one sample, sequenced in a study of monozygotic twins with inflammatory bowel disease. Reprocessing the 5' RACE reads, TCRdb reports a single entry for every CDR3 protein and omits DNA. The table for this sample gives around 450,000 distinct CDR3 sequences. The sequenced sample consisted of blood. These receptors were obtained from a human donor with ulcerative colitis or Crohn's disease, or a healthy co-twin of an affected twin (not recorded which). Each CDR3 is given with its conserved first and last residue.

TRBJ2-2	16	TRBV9	CASSVGWGVGTGELFF
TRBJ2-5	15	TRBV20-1	CSARDGTGSGETQYF
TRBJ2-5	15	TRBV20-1	CSASLPRTSEETQYF
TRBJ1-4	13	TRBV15	CATAKSFNEKLFF
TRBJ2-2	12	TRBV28	CASSSRQGELFF
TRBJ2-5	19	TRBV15	CATSRDHELGSLGWETQYF
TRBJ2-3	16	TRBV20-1	CSARGGLAGGSGTQYF
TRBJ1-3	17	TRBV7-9	CASSLSDRGNSGNTIYF
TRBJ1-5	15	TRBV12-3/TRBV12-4	CASSLIRQGNQPQHF
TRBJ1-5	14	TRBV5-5	CASSFDPSNQPQHF
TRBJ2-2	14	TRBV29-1	CSVEADRHTGELFF
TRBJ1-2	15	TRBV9	CASSVADMGNYGYTF
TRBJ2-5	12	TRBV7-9	CASSLQRETQYF
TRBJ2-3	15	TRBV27	CASSSGVGSTDTQYF
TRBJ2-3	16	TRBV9	CASSVGGAVSTDTQYF
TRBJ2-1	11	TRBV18	CASSPEYEQFF
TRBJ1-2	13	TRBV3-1	CASSQDVGDGYTF
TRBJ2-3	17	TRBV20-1	CSASGGLAGASTDTQYF
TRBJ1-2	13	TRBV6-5	CASSYRESAGYTF
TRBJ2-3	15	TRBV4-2	CASSQENYSTDTQYF
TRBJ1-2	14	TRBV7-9	CASSYQGSTYGYTF
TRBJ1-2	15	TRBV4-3	CASSQEKRFNYGYTF
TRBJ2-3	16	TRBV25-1	CAFSDRLAGGWDTQYF
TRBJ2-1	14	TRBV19	CASSMGLANNEQFF
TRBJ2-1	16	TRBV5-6	CASSLRWRGTYNEQFF
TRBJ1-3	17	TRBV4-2	CASSQPSTDYSGNTIYF
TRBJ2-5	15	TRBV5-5	CASSLSGTSQETQYF
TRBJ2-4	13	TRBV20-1	CSATLGGLDIQYF
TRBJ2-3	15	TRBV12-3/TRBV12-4	CASSLASRYTDTQYF
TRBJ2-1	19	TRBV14	CASSQDPRRGWKSLNEQFF